The 10 T cell receptor beta chains given below trace back to one sample, sequenced in a study of CD8 T cells in ankylosing spondylitis. TCRdb recomputed calls from the 5' RACE reads with MiXCR, one row per CDR3 protein. The table lists about 42,000 distinct CDR3 sequences, approximately 2.6% of them singletons. Material for sequencing was blood, either unsorted or a sorted T cell fraction (not recorded which). The receptors were gathered from a male donor with ankylosing spondylitis or in good health (not recorded which).

This clonotype was recorded at least ten times. The J gene is TRBJ2-1, the V gene TRBV9; no clear D gene. Per germline, CDR1 SGDLS and CDR2 YYNGEE. Trimming cost V 0 bases and J 5 bases, with 6 bases left between them. This CDR3 is built from 13 residues. CDR3 sequence reads: CASSVAGNNEQFF. The CDR3 DNA follows: TGTGCCAGCAGCGTAGCAGGAAACAATGAGCAGTTCTTC.

There are many counts of this clonotype. The rearrangement links TRBV9 to TRBJ2-1, with unresolved D. The CDR3 covers 14 residues. V lost 0 bases and J 0 bases, leaving 4 bases between the germline ends. Germline V lookup: CDR1 SGDLS, CDR2 YYNGEE. CDR3 coding DNA: TGTGCCAGCAGCGTAGGGGACTCCTACAATGAGCAGTTCTTC. Its protein is CASSVGDSYNEQFF.

A few counts support this clonotype. V gene TRBV9 combines with J gene TRBJ2-5, with D possibly being TRBD2 (6 bases). There are 17 residues in the CDR3. Germline CDR1 is SGDLS and CDR2 is YYNGEE. V dropped 3 bases and J dropped 5 bases, with 23 bases sitting between them. The CDR3 here is CASSASAGLASRETQYF. For the CDR3, the DNA is TGTGCCAGCAGCGCGAGCGCGGGGCTAGCGAGTCGGGAGACCCAGTACTTC.

This clonotype was picked up many times. The rearrangement joins TRBV9 to TRBJ2-5, with 7 nucleotides matching TRBD2. The junction had 11 bases not matched to a gene; V was cut back by 4 bases and J by 2 bases. Per germline, CDR1 SGDLS and CDR2 YYNGEE. CDR3 length equals 16 residues. CDR3 sequence: CASSPRFPSGQETQYF. CDR3 DNA: TGTGCCAGCAGCCCCCGATTCCCTAGCGGACAAGAGACCCAGTACTTC.

This clonotype was found many times. This CDR3 is CASSGSGGIEPEAFF. CDR3 coding DNA: TGTGCCAGCAGCGGGTCAGGGGGAATTGAACCTGAAGCTTTCTTT. The chain uses TRBV9 and TRBJ1-1, with 7 bases fitting TRBD1. This CDR3 spans 15 amino acids. The germline CDR1 and CDR2 sequences are SGDLS and YYNGEE. The V gene end was trimmed by 3 bases and the J gene end by 6 bases; junction bases not matched to a gene: 11.

At least ten counts were recorded for this clonotype. This chain joins TRBV9 and TRBJ2-7, with 7 bases lining up with TRBD2. V lost 3 bases to trimming and J lost 7 bases; unmatched junction nucleotides: 10. CDR1 is SGDLS and CDR2 is YYNGEE in the germline V gene. There are 14 residues in the CDR3. The CDR3 DNA sequence: TGTGCCAGCAGCGCCGGGGGGAGTACGAAAGAGCAGTACTTC. Translated: CASSAGGSTKEQYF.

Many counts were recorded for this clonotype. The J gene is TRBJ2-5, the V gene TRBV9; tentative D call: TRBD2 (6 bases). Germline loops: CDR1 SGDLS, CDR2 YYNGEE. The CDR3 has 16 amino acids. V was trimmed by 0 bases and J by 4 bases, leaving 16 bases between them. CDR3 loop: CASSVAPGAGGETQYF. CDR3 in DNA: TGTGCCAGCAGCGTAGCTCCGGGAGCTGGGGGAGAGACCCAGTACTTC.

This clonotype was counted many times. The chain links TRBV9 to TRBJ2-2, with 8 bases lining up with TRBD2. The CDR3 totals 16 residues. With V trimmed by 0 bases and J by 7 bases, 8 bases remained unmatched. Germline values: CDR1 SGDLS, CDR2 YYNGEE. This chain's CDR3 is CASSVDQAGAGGELFF. In DNA, the CDR3 is TGTGCCAGCAGCGTAGACCAAGCGGGAGCCGGCGGGGAGCTGTTTTTT.

This clonotype was counted at least ten times. This sequence joins TRBV9 and TRBJ2-4; no clear D gene. Trimming left V 0 bases short and J 8 bases short, with 9 bases between. Germline-derived CDR1 and CDR2 are SGDLS and YYNGEE. This CDR3 spans 13 amino acids. CDR3 amino acids: CASSVGGIDIQYF. In nucleotides, the CDR3 is TGTGCCAGCAGCGTAGGTGGTATTGACATTCAGTACTTC.

This clonotype showed up many times. This chain links TRBV9 with TRBJ1-3; 9 bases are shared with TRBD1. This CDR3 contains 16 residues. V shed 4 bases, J shed 3 bases, and the junction held 8 bases outside the gene matches. Germline CDR1 SGDLS, CDR2 YYNGEE. The CDR3 here is CASSPQQGALGNTIYF. CDR3 DNA: TGTGCCAGCAGCCCCCAACAGGGGGCTCTTGGAAACACCATATATTTT.